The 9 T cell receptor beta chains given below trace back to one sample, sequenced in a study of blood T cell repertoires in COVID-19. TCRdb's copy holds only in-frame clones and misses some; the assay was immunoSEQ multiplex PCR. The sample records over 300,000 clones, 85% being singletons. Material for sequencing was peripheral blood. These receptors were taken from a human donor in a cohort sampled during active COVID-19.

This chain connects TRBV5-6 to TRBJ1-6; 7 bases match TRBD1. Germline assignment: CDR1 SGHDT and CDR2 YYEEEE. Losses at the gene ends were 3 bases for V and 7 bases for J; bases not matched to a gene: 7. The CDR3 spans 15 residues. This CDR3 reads CASSYTGTENSPLHF. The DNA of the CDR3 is TGTGCCAGCAGCTATACCGGGACAGAGAATTCACCCCTCCACTTT. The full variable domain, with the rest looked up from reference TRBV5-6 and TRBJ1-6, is DAGVTQSPTHLIKTRGQQVTLRCSPKSGHDTVSWYQQALGQGPQFIFQYYEEEERQRGNFPDRFSGHQFPNYSSELNVNALLLGDSALYLCASSYTGTENSPLHFGNGTRLTVT.

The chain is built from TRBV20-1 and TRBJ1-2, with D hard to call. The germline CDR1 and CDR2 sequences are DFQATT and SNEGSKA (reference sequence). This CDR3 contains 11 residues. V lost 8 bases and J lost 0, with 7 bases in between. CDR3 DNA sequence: TGCAGTACATCAGCTAACTATGGCTACACCTTC. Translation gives CSTSANYGYTF.

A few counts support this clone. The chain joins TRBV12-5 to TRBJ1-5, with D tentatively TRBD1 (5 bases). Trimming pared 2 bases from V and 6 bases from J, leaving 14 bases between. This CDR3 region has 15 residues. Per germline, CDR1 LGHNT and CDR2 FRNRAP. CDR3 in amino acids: CASGLIGPGIQPQHF. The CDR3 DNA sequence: TGTGCTAGTGGTTTGATAGGACCAGGGATTCAGCCCCAGCATTTT.

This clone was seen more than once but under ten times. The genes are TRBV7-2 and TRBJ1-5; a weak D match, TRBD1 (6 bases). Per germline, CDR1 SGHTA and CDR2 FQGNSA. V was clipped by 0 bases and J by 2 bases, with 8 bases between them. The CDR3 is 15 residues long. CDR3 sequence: CASSLARGGNQPQHF. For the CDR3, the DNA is TGTGCCAGCAGCTTAGCCAGGGGAGGCAATCAGCCCCAGCATTTT.

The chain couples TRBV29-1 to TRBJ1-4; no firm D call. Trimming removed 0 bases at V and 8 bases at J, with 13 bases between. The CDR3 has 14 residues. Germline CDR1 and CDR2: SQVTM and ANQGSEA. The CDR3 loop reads CSVEDVREGEKLFF. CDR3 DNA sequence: TGCAGCGTTGAAGACGTACGGGAGGGCGAAAAACTGTTTTTT.

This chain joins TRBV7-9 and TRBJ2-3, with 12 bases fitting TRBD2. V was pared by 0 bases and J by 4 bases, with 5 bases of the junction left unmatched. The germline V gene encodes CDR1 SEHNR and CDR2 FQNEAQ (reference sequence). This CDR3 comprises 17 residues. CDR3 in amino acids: CASSLAASGGVADTQYF. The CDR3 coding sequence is TGTGCCAGCAGCTTAGCGGCTAGCGGGGGGGTAGCAGATACGCAGTATTTT.

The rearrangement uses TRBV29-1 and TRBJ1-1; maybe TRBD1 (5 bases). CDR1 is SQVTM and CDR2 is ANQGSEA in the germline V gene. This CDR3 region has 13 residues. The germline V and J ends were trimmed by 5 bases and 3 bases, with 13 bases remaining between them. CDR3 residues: CSVLPGIYTEAFF. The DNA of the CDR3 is TGCAGCGTTCTTCCAGGGATATACACTGAAGCTTTCTTT.

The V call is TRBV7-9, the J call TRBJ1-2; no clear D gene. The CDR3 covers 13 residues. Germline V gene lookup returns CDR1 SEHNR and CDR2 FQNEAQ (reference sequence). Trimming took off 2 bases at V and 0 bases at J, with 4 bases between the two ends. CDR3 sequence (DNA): TGTGCCAGCAGCTTATATTCTAACTATGGCTACACCTTC. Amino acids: CASSLYSNYGYTF. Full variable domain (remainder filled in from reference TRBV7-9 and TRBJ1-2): DTGVSQNPRHKITKRGQNVTFRCDPISEHNRLYWYRQTLGQGPEFLTYFQNEAQLEKSRLLSDRFSAERPKGSFSTLEIQRTEQGDSAMYLCASSLYSNYGYTFGSGTRLTVV.

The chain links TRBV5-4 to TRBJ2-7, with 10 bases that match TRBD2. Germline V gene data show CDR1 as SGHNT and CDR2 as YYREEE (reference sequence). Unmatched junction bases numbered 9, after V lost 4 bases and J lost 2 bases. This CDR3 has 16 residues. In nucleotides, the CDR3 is TGTGCCAGCAGCCTGTACCCAAGCGGGGGGGCCTACGAGCAGTACTTC. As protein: CASSLYPSGGAYEQYF. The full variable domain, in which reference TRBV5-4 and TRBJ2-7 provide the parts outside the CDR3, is ETGVTQSPTHLIKTRGQQVTLRCSSQSGHNTVSWYQQALGQGPQFIFQYYREEENGRGNFPPRFSGLQFPNYSSELNVNALELDDSALYLCASSLYPSGGAYEQYFGPGTRLTVT.